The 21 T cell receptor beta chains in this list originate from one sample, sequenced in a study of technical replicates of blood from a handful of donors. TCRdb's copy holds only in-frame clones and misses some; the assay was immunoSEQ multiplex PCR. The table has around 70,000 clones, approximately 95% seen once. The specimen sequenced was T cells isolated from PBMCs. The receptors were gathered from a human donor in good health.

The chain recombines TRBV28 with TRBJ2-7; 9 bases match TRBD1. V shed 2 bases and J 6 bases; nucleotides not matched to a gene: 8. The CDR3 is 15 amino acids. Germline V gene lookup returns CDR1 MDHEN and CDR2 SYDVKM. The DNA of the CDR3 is TGTGCCAGCAGTTTACCTCCAGGGACAGGGCGCGAGCAGTACTTC. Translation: CASSLPPGTGREQYF.

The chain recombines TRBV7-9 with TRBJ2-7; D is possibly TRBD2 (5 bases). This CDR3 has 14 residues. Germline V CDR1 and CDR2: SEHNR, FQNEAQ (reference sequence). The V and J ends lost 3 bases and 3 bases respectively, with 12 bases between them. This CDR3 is CASSLGRALYEQYF. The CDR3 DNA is TGTGCCAGCAGCTTGGGGAGAGCCCTCTACGAGCAGTACTTC.

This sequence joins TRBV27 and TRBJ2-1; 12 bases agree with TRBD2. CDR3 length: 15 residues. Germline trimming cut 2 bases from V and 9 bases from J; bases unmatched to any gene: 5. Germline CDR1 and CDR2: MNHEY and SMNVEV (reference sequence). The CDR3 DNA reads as TGTGCCAGCAGTTTACGGACTAGCGGGAACGGTGAGCAGTTCTTC. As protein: CASSLRTSGNGEQFF.

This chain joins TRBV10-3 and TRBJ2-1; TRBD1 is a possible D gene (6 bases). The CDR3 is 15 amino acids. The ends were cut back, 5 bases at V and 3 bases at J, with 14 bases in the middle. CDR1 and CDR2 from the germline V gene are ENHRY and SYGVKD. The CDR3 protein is CAISPRQDDYNEQFF. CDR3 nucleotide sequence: TGTGCCATCAGTCCTAGACAGGATGACTACAATGAGCAGTTCTTC.

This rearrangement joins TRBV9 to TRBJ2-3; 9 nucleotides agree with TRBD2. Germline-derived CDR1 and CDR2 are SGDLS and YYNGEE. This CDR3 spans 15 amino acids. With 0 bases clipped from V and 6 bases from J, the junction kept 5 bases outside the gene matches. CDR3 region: CASSVGGTSRDTQYF. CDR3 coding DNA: TGTGCCAGCAGCGTAGGGGGGACTAGCCGGGATACGCAGTATTTT.

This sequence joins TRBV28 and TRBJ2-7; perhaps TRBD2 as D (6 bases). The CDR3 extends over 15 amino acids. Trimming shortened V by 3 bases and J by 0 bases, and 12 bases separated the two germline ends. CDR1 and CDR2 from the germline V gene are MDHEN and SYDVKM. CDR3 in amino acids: CASSFRGVASYEQYF. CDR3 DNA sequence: TGTGCCAGCAGTTTTCGCGGGGTAGCCTCCTACGAGCAGTACTTC.

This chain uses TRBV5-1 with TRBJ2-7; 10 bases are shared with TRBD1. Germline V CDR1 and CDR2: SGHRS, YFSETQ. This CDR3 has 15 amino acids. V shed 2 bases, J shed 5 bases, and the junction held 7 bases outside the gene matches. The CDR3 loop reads CASSFGDRGGDEQYF. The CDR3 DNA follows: TGCGCCAGCAGCTTTGGGGACAGGGGAGGCGACGAGCAGTACTTC.

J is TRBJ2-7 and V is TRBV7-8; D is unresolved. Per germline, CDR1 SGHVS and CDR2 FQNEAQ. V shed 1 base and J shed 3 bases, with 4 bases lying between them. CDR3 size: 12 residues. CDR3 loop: CASSLGYYEQYF. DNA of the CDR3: TGTGCCAGCAGCTTAGGCTACTACGAGCAGTACTTC.

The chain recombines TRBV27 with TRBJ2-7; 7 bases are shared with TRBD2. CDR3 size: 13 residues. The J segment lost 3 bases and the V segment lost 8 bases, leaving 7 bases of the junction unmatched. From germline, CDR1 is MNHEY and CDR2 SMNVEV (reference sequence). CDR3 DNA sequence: TGTGCCAGCCTGGCGGGAGTAGTCTACGAGCAGTACTTC. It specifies CASLAGVVYEQYF.

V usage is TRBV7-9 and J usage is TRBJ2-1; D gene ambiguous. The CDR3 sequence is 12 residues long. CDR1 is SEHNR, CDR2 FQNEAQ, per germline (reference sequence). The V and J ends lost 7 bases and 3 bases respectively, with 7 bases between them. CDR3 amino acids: CASTWHYNEQFF. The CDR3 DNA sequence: TGTGCCAGCACTTGGCACTACAATGAGCAGTTCTTC.

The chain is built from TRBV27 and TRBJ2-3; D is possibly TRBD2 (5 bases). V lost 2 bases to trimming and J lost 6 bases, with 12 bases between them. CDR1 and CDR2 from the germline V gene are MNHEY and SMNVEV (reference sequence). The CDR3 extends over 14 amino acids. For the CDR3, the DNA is TGTGCCAGCAGTTTAGTTTCGAGAGGGGATACGCAGTATTTT. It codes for CASSLVSRGDTQYF.

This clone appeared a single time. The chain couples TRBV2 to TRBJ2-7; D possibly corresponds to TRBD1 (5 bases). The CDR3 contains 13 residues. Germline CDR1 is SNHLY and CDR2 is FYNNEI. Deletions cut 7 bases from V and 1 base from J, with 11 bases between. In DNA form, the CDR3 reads TGTGCCAGCAACCACAGGATATCCTACGAGCAGTACTTC. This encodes CASNHRISYEQYF.

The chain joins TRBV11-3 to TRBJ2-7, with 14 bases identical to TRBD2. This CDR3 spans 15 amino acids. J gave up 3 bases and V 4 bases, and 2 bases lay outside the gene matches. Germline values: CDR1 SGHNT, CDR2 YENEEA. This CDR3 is CASSSGLAGDYEQYF. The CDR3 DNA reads TGTGCCAGCAGCTCGGGACTAGCGGGGGACTACGAGCAGTACTTC.

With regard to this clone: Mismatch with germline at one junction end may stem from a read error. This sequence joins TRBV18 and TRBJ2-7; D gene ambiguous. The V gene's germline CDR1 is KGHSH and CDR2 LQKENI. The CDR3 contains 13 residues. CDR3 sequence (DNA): TGTGCCAGCTCCCCATCCCCCTCCTATGAGCAGTACTTC. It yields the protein CASSPSPSYEQYF.

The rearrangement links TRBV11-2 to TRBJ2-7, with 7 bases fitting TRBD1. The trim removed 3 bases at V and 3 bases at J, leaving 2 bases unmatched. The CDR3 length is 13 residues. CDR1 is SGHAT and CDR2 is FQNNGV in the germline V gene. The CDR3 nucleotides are TGTGCCAGCAGCTTCGGGACAGACTACGAGCAGTACTTC. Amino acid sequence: CASSFGTDYEQYF.

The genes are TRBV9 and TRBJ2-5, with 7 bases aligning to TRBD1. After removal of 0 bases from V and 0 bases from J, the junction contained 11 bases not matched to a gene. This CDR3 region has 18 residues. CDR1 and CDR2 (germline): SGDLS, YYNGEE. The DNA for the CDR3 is TGTGCCAGCAGCGTAGTAGCCGTGGACAGGCCCAACCAAGAGACCCAGTACTTC. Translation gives CASSVVAVDRPNQETQYF.

CDR3 region: CASSLYRDSGNTIYF. The CDR3, as DNA: TGTGCCAGCAGCTTGTACAGGGACTCTGGAAACACCATATATTTT. The chain carries TRBV5-8 and TRBJ1-3; maybe TRBD1 (6 bases). The germline V gene has CDR1 SGHTS and CDR2 YDEGEE. With 1 base removed from V and 0 bases from J, the gap between germline ends came to 8 bases. This CDR3 region has 15 residues.

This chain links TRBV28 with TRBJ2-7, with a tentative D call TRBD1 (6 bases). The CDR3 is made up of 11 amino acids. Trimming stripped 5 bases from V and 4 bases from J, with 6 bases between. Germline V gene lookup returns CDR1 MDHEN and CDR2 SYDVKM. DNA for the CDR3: TGTGCCAGCAGTCAGGGGTACGAGCAGTACTTC. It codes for CASSQGYEQYF.

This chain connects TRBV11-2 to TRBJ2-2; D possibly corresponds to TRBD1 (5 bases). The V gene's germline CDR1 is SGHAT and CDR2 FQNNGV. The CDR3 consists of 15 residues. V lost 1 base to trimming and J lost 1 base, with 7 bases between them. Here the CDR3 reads CASSLGRGNTGELFF. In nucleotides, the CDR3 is TGTGCCAGCAGCTTAGGAAGGGGGAACACCGGGGAGCTGTTTTTT.

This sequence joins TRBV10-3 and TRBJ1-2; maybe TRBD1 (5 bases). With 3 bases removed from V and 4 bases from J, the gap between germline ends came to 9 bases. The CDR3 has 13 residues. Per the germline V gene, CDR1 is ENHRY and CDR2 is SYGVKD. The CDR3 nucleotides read TGTGCCATCAGTGACACAGGAGCCTATGGCTACACCTTC. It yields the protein CAISDTGAYGYTF.

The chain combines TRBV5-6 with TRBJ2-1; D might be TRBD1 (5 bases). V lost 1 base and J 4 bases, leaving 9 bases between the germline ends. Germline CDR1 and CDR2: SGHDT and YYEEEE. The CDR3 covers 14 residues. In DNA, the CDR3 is TGTGCCAGCAGCTTGTCAGGGCGTTACAATGAGCAGTTCTTC. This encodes CASSLSGRYNEQFF.